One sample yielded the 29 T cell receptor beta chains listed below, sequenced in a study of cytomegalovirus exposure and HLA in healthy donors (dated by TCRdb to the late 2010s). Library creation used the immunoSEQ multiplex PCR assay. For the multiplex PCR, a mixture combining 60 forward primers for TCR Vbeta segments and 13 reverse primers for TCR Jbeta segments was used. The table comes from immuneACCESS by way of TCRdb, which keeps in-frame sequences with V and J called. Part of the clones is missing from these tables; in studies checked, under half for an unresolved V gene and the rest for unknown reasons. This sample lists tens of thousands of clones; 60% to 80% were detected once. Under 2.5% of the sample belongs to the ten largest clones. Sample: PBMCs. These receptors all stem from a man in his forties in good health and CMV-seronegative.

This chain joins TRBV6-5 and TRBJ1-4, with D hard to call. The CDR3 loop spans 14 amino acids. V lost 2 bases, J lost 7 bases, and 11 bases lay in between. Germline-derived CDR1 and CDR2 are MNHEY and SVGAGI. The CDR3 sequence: CASSYTAEGEKLFF. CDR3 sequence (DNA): TGTGCCAGCAGTTACACCGCAGAGGGTGAAAAACTGTTTTTT.

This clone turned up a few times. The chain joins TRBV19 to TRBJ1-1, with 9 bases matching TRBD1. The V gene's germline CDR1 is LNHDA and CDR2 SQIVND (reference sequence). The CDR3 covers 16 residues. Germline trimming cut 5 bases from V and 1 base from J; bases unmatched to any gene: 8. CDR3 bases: TGTGCCAGTAGTCCCTTACAGGGGGCTAAGAACACTGAAGCTTTCTTT. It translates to CASSPLQGAKNTEAFF.

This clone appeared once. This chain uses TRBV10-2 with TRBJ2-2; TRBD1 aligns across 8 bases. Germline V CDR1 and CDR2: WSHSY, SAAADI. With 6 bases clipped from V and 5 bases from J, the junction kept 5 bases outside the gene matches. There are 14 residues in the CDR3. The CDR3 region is CASRGTGPTGELFF. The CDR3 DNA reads TGCGCCAGCAGAGGGACAGGTCCAACCGGGGAGCTGTTTTTT.

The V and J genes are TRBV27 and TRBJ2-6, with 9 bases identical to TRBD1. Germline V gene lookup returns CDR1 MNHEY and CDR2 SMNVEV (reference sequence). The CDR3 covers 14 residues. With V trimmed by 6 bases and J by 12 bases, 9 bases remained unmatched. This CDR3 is CASSTGGLVGVLTF. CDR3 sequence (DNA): TGTGCCAGCAGCACAGGGGGCCTCGTAGGCGTCCTGACTTTC.

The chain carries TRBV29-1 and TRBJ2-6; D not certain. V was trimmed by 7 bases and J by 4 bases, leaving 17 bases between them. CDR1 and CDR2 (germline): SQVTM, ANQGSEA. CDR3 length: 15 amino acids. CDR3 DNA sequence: TGCAGCGCTGACACTACCGGTTGGGGGGCCAACGTCCTGACTTTC. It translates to CSADTTGWGANVLTF.

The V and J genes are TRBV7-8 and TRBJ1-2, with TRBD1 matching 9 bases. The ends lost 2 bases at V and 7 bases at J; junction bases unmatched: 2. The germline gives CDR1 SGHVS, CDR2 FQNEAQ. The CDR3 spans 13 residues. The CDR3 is CASSLRTGAGYTF. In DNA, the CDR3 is TGTGCCAGCAGCTTAAGGACAGGGGCTGGCTACACCTTC.

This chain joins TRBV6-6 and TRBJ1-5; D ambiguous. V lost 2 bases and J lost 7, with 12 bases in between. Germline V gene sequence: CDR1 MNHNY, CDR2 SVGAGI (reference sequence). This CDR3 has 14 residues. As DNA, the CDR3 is TGTGCCAGCAGTTACCGGGAGAGGGTCCAGCCCCAGCATTTT. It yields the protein CASSYRERVQPQHF.

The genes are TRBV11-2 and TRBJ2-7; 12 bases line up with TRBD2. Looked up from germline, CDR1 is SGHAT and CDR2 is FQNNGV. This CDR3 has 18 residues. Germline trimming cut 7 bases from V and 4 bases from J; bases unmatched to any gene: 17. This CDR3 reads CASNPRASGRVPTYEQYF. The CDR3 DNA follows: TGTGCCAGCAACCCCCGCGCTAGCGGGAGGGTCCCTACGTACGAGCAGTACTTC.

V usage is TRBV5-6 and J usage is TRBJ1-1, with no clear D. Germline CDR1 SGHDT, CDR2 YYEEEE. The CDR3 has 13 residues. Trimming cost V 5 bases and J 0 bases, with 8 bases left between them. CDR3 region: CASSPGLNTEAFF. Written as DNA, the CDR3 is TGTGCCAGCAGTCCGGGTCTGAACACTGAAGCTTTCTTT.

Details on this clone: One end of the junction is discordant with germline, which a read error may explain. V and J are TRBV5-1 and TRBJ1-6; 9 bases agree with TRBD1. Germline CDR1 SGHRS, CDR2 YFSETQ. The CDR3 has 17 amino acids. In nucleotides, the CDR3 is TGCGACAGCAGCTTGGCCCTGGGACAGGGAAATAATTCACCCCTCCACTTT. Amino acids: CDSSLALGQGNNSPLHF.

The CDR3 DNA sequence: TGTGCCAGTAGTATGGTTGGACCCCTGAGGGGCAATCAGCCCCAGCATTTT. It codes for CASSMVGPLRGNQPQHF. The chain carries TRBV19 and TRBJ1-5; D ambiguous. Trimming removed 3 bases at V and 2 bases at J, with 17 bases between. Germline CDR1 is LNHDA and CDR2 is SQIVND (reference sequence). The length of the CDR3 is 17 residues.

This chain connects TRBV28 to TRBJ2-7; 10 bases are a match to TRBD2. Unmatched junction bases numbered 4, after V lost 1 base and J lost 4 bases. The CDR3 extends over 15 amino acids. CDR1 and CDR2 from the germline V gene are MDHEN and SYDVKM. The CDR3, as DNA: TGTGCCAGCAGTTTATTCAGCGGGGGGGCTTACGAGCAGTACTTC. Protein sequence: CASSLFSGGAYEQYF.

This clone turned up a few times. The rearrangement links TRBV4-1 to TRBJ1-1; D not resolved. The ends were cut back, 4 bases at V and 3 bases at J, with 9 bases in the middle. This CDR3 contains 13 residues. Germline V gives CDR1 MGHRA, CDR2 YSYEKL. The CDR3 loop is CASSLPSYTEAFF. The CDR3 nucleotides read TGCGCCAGCAGCCTCCCTAGTTACACTGAAGCTTTCTTT.

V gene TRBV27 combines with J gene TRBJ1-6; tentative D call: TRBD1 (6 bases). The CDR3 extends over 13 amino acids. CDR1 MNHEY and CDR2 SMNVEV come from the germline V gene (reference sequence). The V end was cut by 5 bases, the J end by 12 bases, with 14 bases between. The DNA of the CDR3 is TGTGCCAGCAGTCCCACGGGGGGCATACCCCTCCACTTT. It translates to CASSPTGGIPLHF.

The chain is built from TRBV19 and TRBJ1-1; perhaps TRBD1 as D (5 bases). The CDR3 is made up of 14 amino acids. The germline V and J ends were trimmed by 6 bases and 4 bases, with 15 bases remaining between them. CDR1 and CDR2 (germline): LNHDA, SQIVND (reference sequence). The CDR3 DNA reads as TGTGCCAGTAGAAAAGGGGAGGGTCCCACTGAAGCTTTCTTT. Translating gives CASRKGEGPTEAFF.

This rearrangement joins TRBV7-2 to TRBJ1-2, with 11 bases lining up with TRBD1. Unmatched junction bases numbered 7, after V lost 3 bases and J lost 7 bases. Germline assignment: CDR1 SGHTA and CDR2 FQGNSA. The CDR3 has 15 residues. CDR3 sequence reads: CASSFPGQGAGGYTF. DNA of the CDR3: TGTGCCAGCAGCTTCCCCGGACAGGGGGCTGGTGGCTACACCTTC. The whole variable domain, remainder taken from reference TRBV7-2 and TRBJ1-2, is GAGVSQSPSNKVTEKGKDVELRCDPISGHTALYWYRQSLGQGLEFLIYFQGNSAPDKSGLPSDRFSAERTGGSVSTLTIQRTQQEDSAVYLCASSFPGQGAGGYTFGSGTRLTVV.

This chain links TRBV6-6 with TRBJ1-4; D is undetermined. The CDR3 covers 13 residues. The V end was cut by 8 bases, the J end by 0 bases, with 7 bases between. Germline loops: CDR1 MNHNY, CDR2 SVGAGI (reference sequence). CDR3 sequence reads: CASSSPTNEKLFF. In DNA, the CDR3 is TGTGCCAGCTCCTCCCCAACTAATGAAAAACTGTTTTTT.

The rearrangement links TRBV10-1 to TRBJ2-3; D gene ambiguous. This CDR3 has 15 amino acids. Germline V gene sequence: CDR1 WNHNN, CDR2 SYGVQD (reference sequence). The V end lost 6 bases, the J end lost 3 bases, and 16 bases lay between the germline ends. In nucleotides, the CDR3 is TGCGCCAGCAGCCTTGGATCGGGTGGGACAGATACGCAGTATTTT. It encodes CASSLGSGGTDTQYF.

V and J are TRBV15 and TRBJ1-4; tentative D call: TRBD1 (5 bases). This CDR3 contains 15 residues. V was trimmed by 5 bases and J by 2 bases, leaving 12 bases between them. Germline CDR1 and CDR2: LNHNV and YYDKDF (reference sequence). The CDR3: CATSGAGGTNEKLFF. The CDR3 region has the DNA TGTGCCACCAGCGGGGCCGGTGGGACTAATGAAAAACTGTTTTTT.

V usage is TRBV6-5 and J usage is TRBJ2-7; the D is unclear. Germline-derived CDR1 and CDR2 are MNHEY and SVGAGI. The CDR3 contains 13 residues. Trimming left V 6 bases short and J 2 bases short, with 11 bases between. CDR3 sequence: CASSQQTTYEQYF. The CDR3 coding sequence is TGTGCCAGCAGCCAACAGACGACCTACGAGCAGTACTTC.

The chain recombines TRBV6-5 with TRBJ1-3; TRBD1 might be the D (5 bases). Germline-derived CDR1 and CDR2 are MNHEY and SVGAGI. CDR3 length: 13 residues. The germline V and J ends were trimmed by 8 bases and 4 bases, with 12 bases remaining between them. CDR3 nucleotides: TGTGCCAGCCGGACGAGACAGGGAAACACCATATATTTT. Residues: CASRTRQGNTIYF.

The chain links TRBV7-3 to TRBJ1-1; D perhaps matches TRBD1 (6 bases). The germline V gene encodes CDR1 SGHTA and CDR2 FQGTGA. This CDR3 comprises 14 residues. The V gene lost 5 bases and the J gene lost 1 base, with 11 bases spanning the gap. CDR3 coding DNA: TGTGCCAGCAGCCCCCAGGGGAGGAACACTGAAGCTTTCTTT. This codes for CASSPQGRNTEAFF. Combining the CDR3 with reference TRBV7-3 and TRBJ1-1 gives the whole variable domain GAGVSQTPSNKVTEKGKYVELRCDPISGHTALYWYRQSLGQGPEFLIYFQGTGAADDSGLPNDRFFAVRPEGSVSTLKIQRTERGDSAVYLCASSPQGRNTEAFFGQGTRLTVV.

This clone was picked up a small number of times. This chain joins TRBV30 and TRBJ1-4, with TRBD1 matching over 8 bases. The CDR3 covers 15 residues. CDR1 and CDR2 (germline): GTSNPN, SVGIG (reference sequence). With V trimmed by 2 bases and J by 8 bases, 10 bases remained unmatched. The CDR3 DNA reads TGTGCCTGGAGTAGGACAGGGTATAAGGGAGAAAAACTGTTTTTT. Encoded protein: CAWSRTGYKGEKLFF. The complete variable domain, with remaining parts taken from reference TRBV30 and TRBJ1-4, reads SQTIHQWPATLVQPVGSPLSLECTVEGTSNPNLYWYRQAAGRGLQLLFYSVGIGQISSEVPQNLSASRPQDRQFILSSKKLLLSDSGFYLCAWSRTGYKGEKLFFGSGTQLSVL.

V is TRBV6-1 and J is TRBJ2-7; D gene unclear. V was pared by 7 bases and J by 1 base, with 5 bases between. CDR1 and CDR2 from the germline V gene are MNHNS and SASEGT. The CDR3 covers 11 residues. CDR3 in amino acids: CASTESYEQYF. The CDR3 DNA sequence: TGTGCCAGCACCGAGTCCTACGAGCAGTACTTC.

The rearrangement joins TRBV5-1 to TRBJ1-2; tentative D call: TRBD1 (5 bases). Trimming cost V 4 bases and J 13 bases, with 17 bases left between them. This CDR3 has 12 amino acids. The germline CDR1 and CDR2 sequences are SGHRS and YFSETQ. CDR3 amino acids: CASSPAGEKGTF. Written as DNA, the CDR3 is TGCGCCAGCAGCCCGGCGGGGGAGAAGGGCACCTTC.

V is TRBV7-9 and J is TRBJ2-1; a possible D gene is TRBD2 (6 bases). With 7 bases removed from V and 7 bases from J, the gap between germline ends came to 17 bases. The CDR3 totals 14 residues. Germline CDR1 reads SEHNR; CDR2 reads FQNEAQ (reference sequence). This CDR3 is CASTGVASLNEQFF. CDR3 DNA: TGTGCCAGCACGGGAGTGGCTTCTTTAAATGAGCAGTTCTTC.

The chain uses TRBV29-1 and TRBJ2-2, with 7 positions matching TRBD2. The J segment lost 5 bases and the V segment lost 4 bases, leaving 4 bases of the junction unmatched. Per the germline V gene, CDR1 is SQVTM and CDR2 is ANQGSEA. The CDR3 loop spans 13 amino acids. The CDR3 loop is CSVVGGGTGELFF. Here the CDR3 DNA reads TGCAGCGTTGTAGGCGGGGGAACCGGGGAGCTGTTTTTT.

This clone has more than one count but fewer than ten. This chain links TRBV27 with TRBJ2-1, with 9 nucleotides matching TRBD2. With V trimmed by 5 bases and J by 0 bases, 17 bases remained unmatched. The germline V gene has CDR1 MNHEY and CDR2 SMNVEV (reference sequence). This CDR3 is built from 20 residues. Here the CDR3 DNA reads TGTGCCAGCAGTCAATCACTCGGACTAGCGCTAATCAGCTCCTACAATGAGCAGTTCTTC. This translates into CASSQSLGLALISSYNEQFF.

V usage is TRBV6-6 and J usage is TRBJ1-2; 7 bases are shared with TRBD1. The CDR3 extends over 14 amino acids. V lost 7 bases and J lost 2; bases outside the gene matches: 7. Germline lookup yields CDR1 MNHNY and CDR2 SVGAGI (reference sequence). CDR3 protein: CASKGTEANYGYTF. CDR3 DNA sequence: TGTGCCAGCAAGGGGACAGAAGCAAACTATGGCTACACCTTC.